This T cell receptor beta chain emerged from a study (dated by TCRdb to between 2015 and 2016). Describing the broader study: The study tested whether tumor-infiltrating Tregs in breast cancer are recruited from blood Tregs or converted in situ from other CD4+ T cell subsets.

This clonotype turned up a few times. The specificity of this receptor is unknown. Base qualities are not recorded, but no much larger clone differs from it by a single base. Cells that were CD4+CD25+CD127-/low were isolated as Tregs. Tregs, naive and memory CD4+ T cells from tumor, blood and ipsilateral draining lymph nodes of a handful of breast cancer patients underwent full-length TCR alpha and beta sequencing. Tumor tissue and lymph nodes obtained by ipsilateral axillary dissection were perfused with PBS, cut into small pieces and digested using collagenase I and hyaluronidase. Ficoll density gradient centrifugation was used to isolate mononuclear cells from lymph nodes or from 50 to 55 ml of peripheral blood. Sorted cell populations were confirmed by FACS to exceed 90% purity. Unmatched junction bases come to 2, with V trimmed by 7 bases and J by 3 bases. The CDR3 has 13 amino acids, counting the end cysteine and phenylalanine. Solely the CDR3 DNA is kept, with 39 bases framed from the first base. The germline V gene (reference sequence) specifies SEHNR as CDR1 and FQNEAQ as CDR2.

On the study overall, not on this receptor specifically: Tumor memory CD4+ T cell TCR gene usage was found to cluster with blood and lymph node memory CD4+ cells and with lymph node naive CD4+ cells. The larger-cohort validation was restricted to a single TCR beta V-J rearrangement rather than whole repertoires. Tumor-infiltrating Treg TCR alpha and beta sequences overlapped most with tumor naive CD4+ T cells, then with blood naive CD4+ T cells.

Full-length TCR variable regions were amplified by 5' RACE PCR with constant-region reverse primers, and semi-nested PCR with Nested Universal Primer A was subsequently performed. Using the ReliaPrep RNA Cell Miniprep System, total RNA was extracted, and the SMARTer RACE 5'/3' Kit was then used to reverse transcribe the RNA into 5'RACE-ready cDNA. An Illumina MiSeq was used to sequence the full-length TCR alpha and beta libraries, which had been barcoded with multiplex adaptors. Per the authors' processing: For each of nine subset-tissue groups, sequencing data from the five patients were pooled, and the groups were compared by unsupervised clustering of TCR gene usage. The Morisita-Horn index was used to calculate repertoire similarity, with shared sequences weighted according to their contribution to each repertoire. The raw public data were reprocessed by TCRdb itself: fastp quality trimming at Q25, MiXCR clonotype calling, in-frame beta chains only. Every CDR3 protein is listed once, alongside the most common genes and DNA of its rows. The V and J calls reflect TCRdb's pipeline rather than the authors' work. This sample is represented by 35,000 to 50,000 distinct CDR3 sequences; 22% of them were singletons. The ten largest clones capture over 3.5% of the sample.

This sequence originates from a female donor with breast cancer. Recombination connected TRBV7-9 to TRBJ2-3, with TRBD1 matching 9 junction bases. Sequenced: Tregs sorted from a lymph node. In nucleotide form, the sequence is TGTGCCAGCATCGGACAGGGGACAGATACGCAGTATTTT. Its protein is CASIGQGTDTQYF. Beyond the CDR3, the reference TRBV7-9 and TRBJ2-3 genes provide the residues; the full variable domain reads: DTGVSQNPRHKITKRGQNVTFRCDPISEHNRLYWYRQTLGQGPEFLTYFQNEAQLEKSRLLSDRFSAERPKGSFSTLEIQRTEQGDSAMYLCASIGQGTDTQYFGPGTRLTVL.